The clone carrying this T cell receptor beta chain was seen many times. As yet, its antigen is unknown. Together with thyroid ultrasound, orbital computed tomography, serum thyroxine and TRAb, clinical symptoms were used for diagnoses. The data derive from a study of T cells in Graves' hyperthyroidism and ophthalmopathy. Whole-study context: Peripheral blood draws took place at initial diagnosis, ahead of any treatment. The study, taken as a whole, reports: The model made its ophthalmopathy prediction, and onset followed a median around six months later.

V dropped 5 bases and J dropped 3 bases, with 18 bases sitting between them. The CDR3 length is 15 residues. Per the germline V gene, CDR1 is SGHRS and CDR2 is YFSETQ. RNA transcripts gave rise to amplified TCR beta CDR3 regions. During a first-round RT-PCR of the TCR CDR3, the HTBI primer set was used. TCRdb reprocessed the multiplex PCR reads with MiXCR, giving one entry per CDR3 protein. This sample has about 590,000 distinct CDR3 sequences, with 13% to 15% found just once. Sequencing was done on a sample of blood. This TCR derives from a woman between 18 and 30 years old with Graves' ophthalmopathy. The chain combines TRBV5-1 with TRBJ2-7; D may be TRBD1 (6 bases). The CDR3 nucleotides are TGCGCCAGCAGACCTACGCCGGGACACGTCTACGAGCAGTACTTC. As protein: CASRPTPGHVYEQYF. The entire variable domain, with the rest obtained from reference TRBV5-1 and TRBJ2-7, is as follows: KAGVTQTPRYLIKTRGQQVTLSCSPISGHRSVSWYQQTPGQGLQFLFEYFSETQRNKGNFPGRFSGRQFSNSRSEMNVSTLELGDSALYLCASRPTPGHVYEQYFGPGTRLTVT.